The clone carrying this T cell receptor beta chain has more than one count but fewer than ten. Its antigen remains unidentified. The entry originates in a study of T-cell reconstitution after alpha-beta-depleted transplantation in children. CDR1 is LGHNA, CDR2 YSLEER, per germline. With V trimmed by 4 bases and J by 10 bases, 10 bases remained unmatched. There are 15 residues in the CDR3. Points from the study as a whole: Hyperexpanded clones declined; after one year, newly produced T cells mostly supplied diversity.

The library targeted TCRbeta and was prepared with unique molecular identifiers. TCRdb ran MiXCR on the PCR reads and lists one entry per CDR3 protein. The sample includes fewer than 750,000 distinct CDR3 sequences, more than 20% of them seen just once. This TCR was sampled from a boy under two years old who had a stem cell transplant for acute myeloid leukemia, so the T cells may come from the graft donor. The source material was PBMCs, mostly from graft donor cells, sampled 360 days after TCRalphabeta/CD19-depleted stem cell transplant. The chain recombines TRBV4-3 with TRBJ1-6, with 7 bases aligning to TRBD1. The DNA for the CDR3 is TGCGCCAGCAGCCGACTGGACAGGCTCAAATCACCCCTCCACTTT. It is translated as CASSRLDRLKSPLHF.